These 9 T cell receptor beta chains originate from one sample sequenced in a study of regulatory T cells in long-lasting Graves disease (dated by TCRdb to the early 2020s). Libraries were prepared through multiplex PCR. The sequencer listed for this sample is Illumina HiSeq 4000. iRepertoire HTBI primers and Arm-PCR amplification of CDR3 regions were used to construct TCR beta libraries. TCRdb applied fastp at Q25 and MiXCR to the public reads, then kept only in-frame beta chains. When rows share a CDR3 protein, they turn into one entry using the most common DNA and genes. The sample profile shows roughly 610,000 distinct CDR3 sequences; 15% to 20% of them were found once. Together, the top ten hold 18% of the sample. The time point tag for this specimen amounts to: newly diagnosed GD, antithyroid drugs for less than 3 months. RNA was extracted from PBMCs in TRIzol for both TCR sequencing and RNA sequencing.

The sample was also reused in another study, on T cells in Graves' hyperthyroidism and ophthalmopathy.

The sequencing here drew on peripheral blood mononuclear cells (PBMCs), taken at new diagnosis, from a patient treated with antithyroid drugs. All receptors derive from a woman aged 25 to 39 with Graves disease. Donor details come from another sample of the same person, matched by shared clones.

To note about this clonotype: The conserved final phenylalanine or tryptophan is absent from the CDR3, which likely points to a read error. The chain uses TRBV12-3 or TRBV12-4 and TRBJ2-1, with TRBD1 matching 7 bases. V lost 5 bases to trimming and J lost 7 bases; unmatched junction nucleotides: 2. The CDR3 contains 12 residues. This CDR3 reads CASSLQGNEQFL. DNA of the CDR3: TGTGCCAGCAGTCTACAGGGGAATGAGCAGTTCCTC.

This chain connects TRBV7-2 to TRBJ1-2, with 9 nucleotides matching TRBD1. Germline values: CDR1 SGHTA, CDR2 FQGNSA. V was clipped by 3 bases and J by 5 bases; unmatched bases: 7. The CDR3 runs to 15 residues. The CDR3 loop is CASSLRDRDSYGYTF. In DNA form, the CDR3 reads TGTGCCAGCAGCTTGAGGGACAGGGATTCATATGGCTACACCTTC.

The rearrangement joins TRBV6-2 or TRBV6-3 to TRBJ2-1, with D maybe TRBD2 (5 bases). The germline V and J ends were trimmed by 4 bases and 10 bases, with 17 bases remaining between them. The CDR3 contains 14 residues. Germline V gives CDR1 MNHEY, CDR2 SVGEGT. The CDR3 is CASSLPDFTREQFF. As DNA, the CDR3 is TGTGCCAGCAGTTTACCGGACTTCACGAGGGAGCAGTTCTTC.

This clonotype was found many times. This chain connects TRBV2 to TRBJ1-2, with D maybe TRBD1 (5 bases). The V gene lost 6 bases and the J gene lost 4 bases, with 15 bases spanning the gap. This CDR3 has 14 amino acids. The germline V gene encodes CDR1 SNHLY and CDR2 FYNNEI. The CDR3 sequence: CASSGATTLYGYTF. The DNA for the CDR3 is TGTGCCAGCAGCGGGGCCACAACGCTCTATGGCTACACCTTC.

The chain is built from TRBV28 and TRBJ2-1, with TRBD1 as a possible D gene (6 bases). The CDR3 consists of 12 residues. Germline CDR1 reads MDHEN; CDR2 reads SYDVKM. V was shortened by 2 bases and J by 14 bases, with 13 bases between the two germline ends. DNA of the CDR3: TGTGCCAGCAGTTTACGTATAGGGGGTGAGTTCTTC. Its translation: CASSLRIGGEFF.

The chain recombines TRBV18 with TRBJ1-1; the match to TRBD1 covers 9 bases. Trimming removed 0 bases from V and 5 bases from J; junction bases left unmatched: 4. CDR1 KGHSH and CDR2 LQKENI come from the germline V gene. The CDR3 consists of 15 residues. CDR3 in amino acids: CASSPPDGQGTEAFF. The CDR3 DNA is TGTGCCAGCTCACCACCCGATGGACAGGGGACTGAAGCTTTCTTT.

Remarks on this clonotype: One base away lies a much larger clone, so this may be a sequencing read error. This rearrangement joins TRBV28 to TRBJ2-7; possible D gene TRBD2, 6 bases. The V end lost 3 bases, the J end lost 2 bases, and 17 bases lay between the germline ends. The CDR3 length is 16 residues. From germline, CDR1 is MDHEN and CDR2 SYDVKM. CDR3 bases: TGTGCCAGCAGTTTCCAGGTTGGTGCGGGACCCTACGAGCAGTACTTC. This encodes CASSFQVGAGPYEQYF.

The genes are TRBV25-1 and TRBJ1-3; D gene unclear. The CDR3 is made up of 15 amino acids. Germline values: CDR1 MGHDK, CDR2 SYGVNS. Trimming pared 3 bases from V and 2 bases from J, leaving 11 bases between. The CDR3 protein is CASSESSGAGNTIYF. The CDR3 DNA reads TGTGCCAGCAGTGAGTCAAGTGGGGCTGGAAACACCATATATTTT.

This clonotype was recorded many times. The J gene is TRBJ2-1, the V gene TRBV2; no clear D gene. Germline CDR1 and CDR2: SNHLY and FYNNEI. V was clipped by 5 bases and J by 1 base, with 15 bases between them. CDR3 length equals 16 residues. The CDR3 nucleotides are TGTGCCAGCAGTCCCCTCCTGGGCGGATCCTACAATGAGCAGTTCTTC. Protein sequence: CASSPLLGGSYNEQFF.